This T cell receptor beta chain was sequenced for a study of T cells in Graves' hyperthyroidism and ophthalmopathy. CDR1 and CDR2 from the germline V gene are MNHNS and SASEGT. The CDR3 runs to 15 residues. This clonotype was counted at least ten times. A read error may produce the germline difference seen at one junction end. Newly diagnosed hyperthyroidism patients aged 18 to 65 years had disease lasting under 2 months. Diagnoses were made from clinical symptoms, serum measures (thyroxine and TRAb), thyroid ultrasound and orbital computed tomography. Fresh peripheral blood, approximately 10 ml, yielded the PBMCs. RNA transcripts provided the source from which TCR beta CDR3 regions were amplified. The HTBI primer set served for first-round RT-PCR of the TCR CDR3. TCRdb reprocessed the multiplex PCR reads via MiXCR and lists one record per CDR3 protein. The profile covers under 400,000 distinct CDR3 sequences, with around 16% appearing a single time and 25% to 35% taken by the ten largest.

The J gene is TRBJ1-5, the V gene TRBV6-1; TRBD1 aligns across 8 bases. This TCR was sampled from a woman younger than 35 with Graves' hyperthyroidism that later progressed to Graves' ophthalmopathy. Specimen: blood. CDR3 residues: CATSPGTGINQPQHF. In DNA, the CDR3 is TGTGCCACCAGTCCCGGGACAGGTATCAATCAGCCCCAGCATTTT.